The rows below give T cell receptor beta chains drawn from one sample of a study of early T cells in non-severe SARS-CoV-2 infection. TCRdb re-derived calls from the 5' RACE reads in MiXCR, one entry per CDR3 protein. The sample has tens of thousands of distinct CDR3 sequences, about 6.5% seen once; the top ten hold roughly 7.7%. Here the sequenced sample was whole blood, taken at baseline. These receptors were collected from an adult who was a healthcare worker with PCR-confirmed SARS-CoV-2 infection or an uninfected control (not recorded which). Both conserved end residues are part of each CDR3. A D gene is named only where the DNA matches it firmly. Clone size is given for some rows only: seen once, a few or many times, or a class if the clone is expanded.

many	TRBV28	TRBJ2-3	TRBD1	TGTGCCAGCAGCCCCGGACAGGTAGGGGCAGATACGCAGTATTTT	CASSPGQVGADTQYF
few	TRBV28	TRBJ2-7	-	TGTGCCAGCAGTCCCGGAGAGACCTACGAGCAGTACTTC	CASSPGETYEQYF
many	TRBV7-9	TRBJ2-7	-	TGTGCCAGCAGCTTAGGGGGCGCGTCCTACGAGCAGTACTTC	CASSLGGASYEQYF
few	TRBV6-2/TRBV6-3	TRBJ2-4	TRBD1	TGTGCCAGCAGCCAACAGGGGAACATTCAGTACTTC	CASSQQGNIQYF
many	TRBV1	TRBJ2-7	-	TGCACCAGCAGCCAAGGGGTCAGGGGACAAAGGGAAGAGCAGTACTTC	CTSSQGVRGQREEQYF
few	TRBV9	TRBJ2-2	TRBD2	TGTGCCAGCAGCCCACGACTAGCGGGGGCAAACACCGGGGAGCTGTTTTTT	CASSPRLAGANTGELFF
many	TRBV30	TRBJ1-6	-	TGTGCCTGGAGTGGGGACAAAAATTCACCCCTCCACTTT	CAWSGDKNSPLHF
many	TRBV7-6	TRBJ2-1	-	TGTGCCAGCAGCCAGAACAGGGGGGGCTACAATGAGCAGTTCTTC	CASSQNRGGYNEQFF
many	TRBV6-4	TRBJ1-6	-	TGTGCCAGCAGTGGCTCGCTCAATTCACCCCTCCACTTT	CASSGSLNSPLHF
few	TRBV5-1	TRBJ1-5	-	TGCGCCAGCAGCTTGAGCGGGGCAGGGAATCAGCCCCAGCATTTT	CASSLSGAGNQPQHF
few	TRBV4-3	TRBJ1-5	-	TGCGCCAGCAGCCAGAACAACGGTCAGCCCCAGCATTTT	CASSQNNGQPQHF
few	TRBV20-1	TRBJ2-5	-	TGCAGTGCTAGAGATGATAGGGCGGGGTATCAAGAGACCCAGTACTTC	CSARDDRAGYQETQYF
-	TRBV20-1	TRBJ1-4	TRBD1	TGCAGTGCCAGAGGGACAGGGCTAATTTTT	CSARGTGLIF
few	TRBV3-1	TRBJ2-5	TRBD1	TGTGCCAGCAGCCACAACACAGGGGGCGGCATGAAGACCCAGTACTTC	CASSHNTGGGMKTQYF
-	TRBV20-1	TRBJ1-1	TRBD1	TGCAGTGCTACCAGTAGTTACAGGGGTAGGAGCACTGAAGCTTTCTTT	CSATSSYRGRSTEAFF
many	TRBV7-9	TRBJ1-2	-	TGTGCCAGCAGCTTACCTGGGGGCTATGGCTACACCTTC	CASSLPGGYGYTF
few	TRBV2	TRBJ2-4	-	TGTGCCAGCAGTCCCGACGCCAGGGGGGAGCAAAGAAACATTCAGTACTTC	CASSPDARGEQRNIQYF
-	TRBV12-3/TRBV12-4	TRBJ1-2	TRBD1	TGTGCCAGCAGCCCGAGGACAGGGACTAACTATGGCTACACCTTC	CASSPRTGTNYGYTF
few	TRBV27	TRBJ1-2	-	TGTGCCAGCCGAACGAACTATGGCTACACCTTC	CASRTNYGYTF
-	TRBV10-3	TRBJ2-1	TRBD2	TGTGCCACCCAACTAGCGGGGCGCAATGAGCAGTTCTTC	CATQLAGRNEQFF
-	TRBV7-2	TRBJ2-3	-	TGTGCCAGCCGGGCCGGACGCACAGATACGCAGTATTTT	CASRAGRTDTQYF
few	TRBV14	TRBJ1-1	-	TGTGCCAGCAGCCAAGACTGGGGCAACATGAACACTGAAGCTTTCTTT	CASSQDWGNMNTEAFF
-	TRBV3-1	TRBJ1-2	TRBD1	TGTGCCAGCAGCCAAACAGGGGCTAACTATGGCTACACCTTC	CASSQTGANYGYTF
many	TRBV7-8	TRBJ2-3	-	TGTGCCAGCAGCATGAGACAGGTGCAGTGGGCAGATACGCAGTATTTT	CASSMRQVQWADTQYF
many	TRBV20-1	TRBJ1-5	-	TGCAGTGCTAGAGAGGGGGCGAGCAATCAGCCCCAGCATTTT	CSAREGASNQPQHF
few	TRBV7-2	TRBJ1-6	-	TGTGCCAGCAGCCCGAAGGAGGGTTTGGGTAATTCACCCCTCCACTTT	CASSPKEGLGNSPLHF
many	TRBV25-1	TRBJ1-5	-	TGTGCCAGCAGTGAATATGGGACGGGGACCAATCAGCCCCAGCATTTT	CASSEYGTGTNQPQHF
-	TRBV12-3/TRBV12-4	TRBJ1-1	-	TGTGCCAGCAGTTCGAACACTGAAGCTTTCTTT	CASSSNTEAFF
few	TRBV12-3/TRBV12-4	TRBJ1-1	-	TGTGCCAGCAGTTTGCAGGGGCGCAGTACTGAAGCTTTCTTT	CASSLQGRSTEAFF
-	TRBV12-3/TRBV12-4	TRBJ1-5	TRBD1	TGTGCCAGCACCCTGGGACAGGATAGCAATCAGCCCCAGCATTTT	CASTLGQDSNQPQHF
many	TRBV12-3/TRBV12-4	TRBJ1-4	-	TGTGCCAGCAGTTTCCTAGGGGAAAAACTGTTTTTT	CASSFLGEKLFF
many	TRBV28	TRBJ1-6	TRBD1	TGTGCCAGCAGTCTAGGGACAGGGGGTAGAATTTCACCCCTCCACTTT	CASSLGTGGRISPLHF
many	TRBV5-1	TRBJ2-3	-	TGCGCCAGCAGCCCCGGCGGGGCCTCCAGCACAGATACGCAGTATTTT	CASSPGGASSTDTQYF
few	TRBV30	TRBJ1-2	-	TGTGCCCGAAGTCTGAACGGGGACTATGGCTACACCTTC	CARSLNGDYGYTF
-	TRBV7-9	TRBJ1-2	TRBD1	TGTGCCAGCAGCTTAGAGACAGGGCACTATGGCTACACCTTC	CASSLETGHYGYTF